This TCR beta chain came from a study of beta chain features in type 1 diabetes. Naive, central memory, regulatory and stem cell-like memory cells within the CD4+ compartment were sorted using CD45RO/CCR7/CD25/CD127/CD95/CD27. A word on this clone: Its antigen is not identified.

The CDR3 loop spans 14 amino acids. In germline, CDR1 is MDHEN, CDR2 SYDVKM. V lost 3 bases to trimming and J lost 4 bases; unmatched junction nucleotides: 5. The study, taken as a whole, reports: Highly expressing activated T cells could be over-counted with a cDNA template.

Since all of the isolated RNA was reverse transcribed, expressed TCRB transcripts were what got sequenced. The average read count of naive, central memory and regulatory T cell samples was some 3.9 million. This table comes from immunoSEQ multiplex PCR, and its TCRdb copy is limited to in-frame clones, with some not included. This table holds 600,000 to 650,000 clones, about a sixth found once. This chain uses TRBV28 with TRBJ2-7; 8 bases agree with TRBD2. The material sequenced was naive CD4+ T cells from blood. This sequence was found in a man younger than 30 in good health. CDR3 bases: TGTGCCAGCAGTTTGGTGGGACTAGGGTACGAGCAGTACTTC. It translates to CASSLVGLGYEQYF. Full variable domain (outside the CDR3, taken from reference TRBV28 and TRBJ2-7): DVKVTQSSRYLVKRTGEKVFLECVQDMDHENMFWYRQDPGLGLRLIYFSYDVKMKEKGDIPEGYSVSREKKERFSLILESASTNQTSMYLCASSLVGLGYEQYFGPGTRLTVT.